The present T cell receptor beta chain was sequenced within a study of CD8 T cells in ankylosing spondylitis. Via MiXCR, TCRdb re-called the 5' RACE reads, giving one row per CDR3 protein. The data show 250,000 or so distinct CDR3 sequences, approximately 11% seen once. Germline V gives CDR1 SQVTM, CDR2 ANQGSEA. The CDR3 runs to 12 residues. V was shortened by 4 bases and J by 6 bases, with 12 bases between the two germline ends. In its sample, this clonotype was seen many times. The clonotype was recovered from a male donor with ankylosing spondylitis or in good health (not recorded which). The chain carries TRBV29-1 and TRBJ1-2; tentatively, D is TRBD1 (5 bases). Material: blood, either unsorted or a sorted T cell fraction (not recorded which). The CDR3 DNA sequence: TGCAGCGTTGGGGCAGGGATCCATGGCTACACCTTC. Encoded protein: CSVGAGIHGYTF.